A selection of T cell receptor beta chains follows, all from one sample in a study of blood T cells in healthy people across ages. One entry per CDR3 protein, called by TCRdb with MiXCR from the 5' RACE reads. This table holds approximately 810,000 distinct CDR3 sequences, 25% to 35% found once. Sequences were obtained from blood. The receptors originated from a woman aged 80 or older in good health. CDR3s include the opening cysteine and the closing phenylalanine or tryptophan. Fields, in order: clone size, J gene, V gene, D gene, CDR3 DNA, CDR3 protein. D genes are given only for firm matches. Only some rows state a clone size, as once, few, many or a class for expanded clones.

abundance: .; j_gene: TRBJ1-1; v_gene: TRBV20-1; d_gene: .; CDR3nt: TGCAGTGCTAGTACGGCCATGAACACTGAAGCTTTCTTT; CDR3aa: CSASTAMNTEAFF
abundance: few; j_gene: TRBJ2-3; v_gene: TRBV27; d_gene: .; CDR3nt: TGTGCCAGCAGGGAGGACGGAGGGGGGGTCACAGATACGCAGTATTTT; CDR3aa: CASREDGGGVTDTQYF
abundance: few; j_gene: TRBJ2-5; v_gene: TRBV11-2; d_gene: .; CDR3nt: TGTGCCAGCAACCCCTTGAAGGGAAGAAAAGAGACCCAGTACTTC; CDR3aa: CASNPLKGRKETQYF
abundance: .; j_gene: TRBJ1-2; v_gene: TRBV6-5; d_gene: TRBD1; CDR3nt: TGTGCCAGCAGTCGGACAGGGAGAGATGCCTATGGCTACACCTTC; CDR3aa: CASSRTGRDAYGYTF
abundance: .; j_gene: TRBJ2-4; v_gene: TRBV20-1; d_gene: TRBD2; CDR3nt: TGCAGTGCCTTTGGCGGGAGTAACATTCAGTACTTC; CDR3aa: CSAFGGSNIQYF
abundance: many; j_gene: TRBJ2-7; v_gene: TRBV27; d_gene: TRBD1; CDR3nt: TGTGCCAGCAGGGAACAGGGGGCATCCTACGAGCAGTACTTC; CDR3aa: CASREQGASYEQYF
abundance: many; j_gene: TRBJ2-7; v_gene: TRBV6-2/TRBV6-3; d_gene: .; CDR3nt: TGTGCCAGCAGGACTACCCGCCGGGACATCTACGAGCAGTACTTC; CDR3aa: CASRTTRRDIYEQYF
abundance: .; j_gene: TRBJ2-5; v_gene: TRBV6-1; d_gene: TRBD2; CDR3nt: TGTGCCAGCAGAGAGCGGGGGTGGCTTAGCGATGAGCAGTACTTC; CDR3aa: CASRERGWLSDEQYF
abundance: few; j_gene: TRBJ2-1; v_gene: TRBV30; d_gene: .; CDR3nt: TGTGCCTGGAGCGGGGGATCGAGCTCCTACAATGAGCAGTTCTTC; CDR3aa: CAWSGGSSSYNEQFF
abundance: few; j_gene: TRBJ1-1; v_gene: TRBV6-5; d_gene: .; CDR3nt: TGTGCCACCCGACAGGAAAAGCATTTTATGAACACTGAAGCTTTCTTT; CDR3aa: CATRQEKHFMNTEAFF
abundance: once; j_gene: TRBJ2-3; v_gene: TRBV7-9; d_gene: .; CDR3nt: TGTGCCAGCAGCTGGGATGCGCAGTATTTT; CDR3aa: CASSWDAQYF
abundance: few; j_gene: TRBJ2-7; v_gene: TRBV6-2/TRBV6-3; d_gene: .; CDR3nt: TGTGCCAGCAGTTACTTTCGGTACAATTCCTACGAGCAGTACTTC; CDR3aa: CASSYFRYNSYEQYF
abundance: .; j_gene: TRBJ2-5; v_gene: TRBV19; d_gene: .; CDR3nt: TGTGCCAGTAGTCGGCAGTCGCCCCAAGAGACCCAGTACTTC; CDR3aa: CASSRQSPQETQYF
abundance: .; j_gene: TRBJ2-1; v_gene: TRBV20-1; d_gene: TRBD2; CDR3nt: TGCGGTGCTCCCGACCTAAGCGGGGGGGTTCCCAATGAGCAGTTCTTC; CDR3aa: CGAPDLSGGVPNEQFF